Here is one TCR beta chain with its context. Its specificity is not known. Additional DNA sequences in this sample encode the identical CDR3. Method: immunoSEQ multiplex PCR; TCRdb's copy keeps in-frame clones and lacks some. The data hold about 1.5 million clones, with around 95% observed a single time. The data originate from a study of shared clonotypes between healthy human individuals. V lost 6 bases and J lost 3; bases outside the gene matches: 3. Germline V CDR1 and CDR2: MDHEN, SYDVKM. This CDR3 spans 13 amino acids. General observations from the study: What naive subsets generally showed was a larger estimated richness than memory subsets showed. Against clonotypes common to all four donors, non-shared ones had lower generation probabilities.

The rearrangement uses TRBV28 and TRBJ2-7; 9 nucleotides align to TRBD2. Material: naive CD4+ T cells sorted from blood. Subset here: CD45RA+ positively selected. The sequence came from a man in his thirties or forties in good health. DNA of the CDR3: TGTGCCAGCAGCCTAGCGGGGAGCTACGAGCAGTACTTC. It specifies CASSLAGSYEQYF.